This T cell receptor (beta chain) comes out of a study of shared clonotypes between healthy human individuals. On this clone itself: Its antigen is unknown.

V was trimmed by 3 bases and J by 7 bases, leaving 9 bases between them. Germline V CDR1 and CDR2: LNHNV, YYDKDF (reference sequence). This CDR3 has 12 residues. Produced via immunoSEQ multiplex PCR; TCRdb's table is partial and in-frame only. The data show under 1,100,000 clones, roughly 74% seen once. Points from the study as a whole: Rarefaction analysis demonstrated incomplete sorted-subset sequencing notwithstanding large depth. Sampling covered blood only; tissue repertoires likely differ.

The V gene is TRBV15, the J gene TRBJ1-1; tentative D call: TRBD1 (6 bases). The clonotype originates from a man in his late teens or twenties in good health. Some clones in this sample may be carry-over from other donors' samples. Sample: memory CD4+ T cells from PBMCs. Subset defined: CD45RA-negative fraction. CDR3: CATSRNRVEAFF. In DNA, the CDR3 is TGTGCCACCAGCAGGAACAGGGTTGAAGCTTTCTTT.